A selection of T cell receptor beta chains follows, all from one sample in a study of T cell repertoires in cytomegalovirus infection. TCRdb independently ran MiXCR on the reads; one entry per CDR3 protein. Among approximately 260,000 distinct CDR3 sequences listed, roughly a fifth were seen once. These receptors have no identified antigens. Here the sequenced sample was cultured PBMCs, taken from culture after CMV antigen stimulation. The source of these receptors is a human donor in good health (CMV status not recorded). Some clones in this sample may be carry-over from other donors' samples. CDR3s include the opening cysteine and the closing phenylalanine or tryptophan. A D gene is named only where the DNA matches it firmly. Expanded clones are given a class, and other clones once, few, many or no size at all.

J: TRBJ2-5; D: TRBD1; V: TRBV7-2; size: many; DNA: TGTGCCAGCAGCTTAGGGACAGGGGAAATAGAGACCCAGTACTTC; CDR3: CASSLGTGEIETQYF
J: TRBJ2-7; D: .; V: TRBV12-3/TRBV12-4; size: .; DNA: TGTGCCAGCAGTTCCACAGGGAACTACGAGCAGTACTTC; CDR3: CASSSTGNYEQYF
J: TRBJ2-7; D: .; V: TRBV27; size: few; DNA: TGTGCCAGCAGTACGTCCAGCTACGAGCAGTACTTC; CDR3: CASSTSSYEQYF
J: TRBJ2-3; D: .; V: TRBV6-1; size: .; DNA: TGTGCCAGCAGTTCCAGGGGATATACGCAGTATTTT; CDR3: CASSSRGYTQYF
J: TRBJ2-7; D: TRBD1; V: TRBV7-2; size: many; DNA: TGTGCCAGCAGCTACCGGGACAGGGTAGTCGGGCAGTACTTC; CDR3: CASSYRDRVVGQYF
J: TRBJ1-6; D: TRBD1; V: TRBV7-2; size: many; DNA: TGTGCCAGCAGCCGAAAGACAGGGGGGGATTCACCCCTCCACTTT; CDR3: CASSRKTGGDSPLHF
J: TRBJ2-5; D: .; V: TRBV14; size: few; DNA: TGTGCCAGCAGCCAAGATAACTACCAAGAGACCCAGTACTTC; CDR3: CASSQDNYQETQYF
J: TRBJ2-6; D: .; V: TRBV6-6; size: few; DNA: TGTGCCAGCAGTTACCCCAGGGGGGTGGCTGGGGCCAACGTCCTGACTTTC; CDR3: CASSYPRGVAGANVLTF
J: TRBJ1-2; D: TRBD1; V: TRBV12-3/TRBV12-4; size: many; DNA: TGTGCTAACCTAGTGAGAGGACAGGGGACCTATGGCTACACCTTC; CDR3: CANLVRGQGTYGYTF
J: TRBJ2-5; D: .; V: TRBV7-2; size: many; DNA: TGTGCCAGCAGTTCGATCCCACGGCAAGAGACCCAGTACTTC; CDR3: CASSSIPRQETQYF
J: TRBJ1-5; D: .; V: TRBV28; size: .; DNA: TGTGCCAGCAAACCAGGGGTCCTAAGCAATCAGCCCCAGCATTTT; CDR3: CASKPGVLSNQPQHF
J: TRBJ2-1; D: .; V: TRBV7-3; size: .; DNA: TGTGCCAGCAGCCGCGATTGGGGTAATGAGCAGTTCTTC; CDR3: CASSRDWGNEQFF
J: TRBJ2-4; D: TRBD1; V: TRBV12-3/TRBV12-4; size: few; DNA: TGTGCCAGCAGTAGACAGGGGCACATTCAGTACTTC; CDR3: CASSRQGHIQYF
J: TRBJ1-5; D: TRBD1; V: TRBV19; size: once; DNA: TGTGCCAGTAGGATGGTGGGACAGGGGCACAATCAGCCCCAGCATTTT; CDR3: CASRMVGQGHNQPQHF
J: TRBJ2-7; D: TRBD1; V: TRBV5-1; size: .; DNA: TGCGCCAGCAGCTTGGCTTTGACAGGGGAAGACTACGAGCAGTACTTC; CDR3: CASSLALTGEDYEQYF
J: TRBJ2-3; D: .; V: TRBV7-2; size: many; DNA: TGTGCCAGCAGCTTAGCCCTTACGTCGACAGTCACAGATACGCAGTATTTT; CDR3: CASSLALTSTVTDTQYF
J: TRBJ2-3; D: .; V: TRBV6-5; size: many; DNA: TGTGCCAGCAGTTACTCGTTGACAGTCAGTTCAGATACGCAGTATTTT; CDR3: CASSYSLTVSSDTQYF
J: TRBJ2-2; D: .; V: TRBV27; size: .; DNA: TGTGCCAGCAGTTTATTTACGCCCGGGGAGCTGTTTTTT; CDR3: CASSLFTPGELFF
J: TRBJ2-2; D: TRBD1; V: TRBV7-2; size: .; DNA: TGTGCCAGCAGCTCGAAGCAGGGGGATTTTAAGAACACCGGGGAGCTGTTTTTT; CDR3: CASSSKQGDFKNTGELFF
J: TRBJ2-1; D: .; V: TRBV11-2; size: .; DNA: TGTGCCAGCAGCACCCAGGGATACAATGAGCAGTTCTTC; CDR3: CASSTQGYNEQFF
J: TRBJ2-1; D: .; V: TRBV10-3; size: .; DNA: TGTGCCATCAGTGAGTCGGGGGCCCCTCGTTACAATGAGCAGTTCTTC; CDR3: CAISESGAPRYNEQFF
J: TRBJ1-2; D: .; V: TRBV4-1; size: .; DNA: TGCGCCAGCAGCCCGGGGTCAGAAAGGGGCTACACCTTC; CDR3: CASSPGSERGYTF
J: TRBJ2-2; D: TRBD2; V: TRBV4-1; size: few; DNA: TGCGCCAGCCATTTTAGCGGGAGTACCGGGGAGCTGTTTTTT; CDR3: CASHFSGSTGELFF
J: TRBJ2-2; D: .; V: TRBV7-2; size: many; DNA: TGTGCCAGCAGCTTACGGGTGGGGAGGCAGAAATTGACCGGGGAGCTGTTTTTT; CDR3: CASSLRVGRQKLTGELFF
J: TRBJ1-6; D: .; V: TRBV5-6; size: few; DNA: TGTGCCAGCAGCTTGTGGGGGTATGATAATTCACCCCTCCACTTT; CDR3: CASSLWGYDNSPLHF
J: TRBJ2-5; D: TRBD1; V: TRBV6-2/TRBV6-3; size: .; DNA: TGTGCCAGCAGTTTCAACGACAGGGGTGGCGAGACCCAGTACTTC; CDR3: CASSFNDRGGETQYF
J: TRBJ2-1; D: .; V: TRBV27; size: .; DNA: TGTGCCAGCAGGAGCCCGACCAGCAACAATGAGCAGTTCTTC; CDR3: CASRSPTSNNEQFF
J: TRBJ2-1; D: TRBD1; V: TRBV4-1; size: .; DNA: TGCGCCAGCAGCCAATCCGGGACAGGGAAGTTCGATGAGCAGTTCTTC; CDR3: CASSQSGTGKFDEQFF
J: TRBJ2-5; D: TRBD2; V: TRBV6-2/TRBV6-3; size: .; DNA: TGTGCCAGCAAGACTAGCGGGAGTCGAGAGACCCAGTACTTC; CDR3: CASKTSGSRETQYF
J: TRBJ2-4; D: .; V: TRBV7-2; size: many; DNA: TGTGCCAGCAGCTTATACGGAAACATTCAGTACTTC; CDR3: CASSLYGNIQYF
J: TRBJ2-7; D: TRBD2; V: TRBV7-2; size: many; DNA: TGTGCCAGCAGCTTAGTTAGCGGGAGCGGAGAGCAGTACTTC; CDR3: CASSLVSGSGEQYF
J: TRBJ2-3; D: .; V: TRBV7-2; size: .; DNA: TGTGCCAGCAGCATCCAGGGGGGGAGCACAGATACGCAGTATTTT; CDR3: CASSIQGGSTDTQYF
J: TRBJ2-1; D: .; V: TRBV12-3/TRBV12-4; size: .; DNA: TGTGCCAGCACCCCCCGGTGGGGTTGGGAGCAGTTCTTC; CDR3: CASTPRWGWEQFF
J: TRBJ2-2; D: .; V: TRBV29-1; size: .; DNA: TGCAGCGTTGAGAACGGGAGATACACCGGGGAGCTGTTTTTT; CDR3: CSVENGRYTGELFF
J: TRBJ1-2; D: .; V: TRBV7-2; size: many; DNA: TGTGCCAGCAGCTTGGAGGGACCACATGGCTACACCTTC; CDR3: CASSLEGPHGYTF
J: TRBJ2-7; D: .; V: TRBV5-6; size: once; DNA: TGTGCCAGCAGCCCGGGACCCCGCGGCACCTACGAGCAGTACTTC; CDR3: CASSPGPRGTYEQYF
J: TRBJ1-4; D: .; V: TRBV23-1; size: .; DNA: TGCGCCAGCACGTCCCGGGACGGGAATGAAAAACTGTTTTTT; CDR3: CASTSRDGNEKLFF
J: TRBJ2-7; D: .; V: TRBV7-2; size: many; DNA: TGTGCCAGCAGCTTAGCACTAGGCGCCCACGAGCAGTACTTC; CDR3: CASSLALGAHEQYF
J: TRBJ2-3; D: .; V: TRBV7-2; size: .; DNA: TGTGCCAGCAGCTTAGTGAACAGCGGTAGCACAGATACGCAGTATTTT; CDR3: CASSLVNSGSTDTQYF